Below, one T cell receptor (beta chain) is given with its context. The sample holds a few counts of this clone. There is no known antigen for this receptor. Base qualities are not at hand, and no much larger clone is one base apart. Each donor gave one peripheral blood draw, averaging roughly 100 mL, which was collected into heparinised tubes. Using a panel that included CD45RO, CCR7, CD25, CD127, CD95 and CD27, naive, central memory, regulatory and stem cell-like memory CD4+ T cells were sorted on a BD FACSAria II. All sorted populations exceeded 95% purity. PBMCs were isolated right away by Lymphoprep density gradient centrifugation and were stained directly, without culture. To minimize batch effects, samples were stained and sorted in pairs, one healthy donor with one patient per experiment. This specimen comes from a study of beta chain features in type 1 diabetes (dated by TCRdb to between 2017 and 2018). Turning to the overall study: Mean age, gender distribution, total cell number and subset yield were not different between patients and healthy donors. The study compared TCRB repertoires of sorted circulating CD4+ T cell subsets between recently diagnosed type 1 diabetes patients and matched healthy donors. Whereas all 30 or so donors provided naive and central memory subsets, regulatory and stem cell-like memory subsets were isolated from just 8 patients and about 8 healthy donors. A total of roughly 100 million sorted cells were examined across all samples, and the number of cells per subset was strongly correlated with RNA yield. What the authors observed across the whole study: Only small numbers of individuals were included in the HLA sub-analyses, which left unresolved whether HLA type had any influence on TCRB rearrangement. Type 1 diabetes patients showed a moderate but significant shortening of TCRB CDR3 length in all four CD4+ subsets. Because cDNA was sequenced instead of genomic DNA, highly expressing activated cells could be over-represented, though the groups showed no difference in activation or CD3 levels. Shorter templates might have been favored by PCR, but patient and control samples were amplified and corrected together, so both groups would have been affected equally by any skew. The naive, central memory and regulatory TCRB repertoires appeared to resemble one another more closely among patients than among healthy donors. Fewer insertions and more nucleotide deletions at VDJ recombination sites were observed in patients with type 1 diabetes, implying thymic rearrangement abnormalities.

Reading the germline V gene gives CDR1 MDHEN and CDR2 SYDVKM. The CDR3 goes from the cysteine to the phenylalanine over 15 residues. This entry keeps only the CDR3 DNA: 45 bases, framed from base 1. V ends up 6 bases short and J 8 bases short, with an unmatched junction base count of 10. The entire amount of isolated RNA was reverse transcribed using the High Capacity cDNA Reverse Transcription Kit, so the sequenced TCRB transcripts were expressed ones. Naive, central memory and regulatory T cell samples underwent deep immunoSEQ sequencing, averaging around 3.6 million total reads per sample. After sorted cells were lysed in RLT buffer, RNA was extracted with DNase-treated RNeasy Micro or Mini kits, with the choice depending on cell number. To prevent cross-contamination, each cell subset was processed individually, whereas patient and healthy donor samples were processed jointly. The immunoSEQ multiplex PCR was used to amplify TCRB sequences from cDNA, yielding 87-bp fragments that span the CDR3 region. The amplicons were sequenced using the Illumina HiSeq platform. For the original study's pipeline: Synthetic template baselines were used to correct PCR bias computationally, reads within Hamming distance 2 were collapsed, and singletons that could not be merged were discarded. Reads were aligned against IMGT so that V, D and J genes, CDR3 length and insertions or deletions at six rearrangement sites could be assigned. Within each subset, clonotype counts were normalized to sorted cell number, after which true diversity and Gini coefficients were computed with the tcR R package. Repertoire sharing was quantified using the overlap coefficient calculated on TCRB nucleotide sequences. The immuneACCESS repertoire file appears here via TCRdb, limited to in-frame rearrangements. These files lack a portion of the clones; in checked studies, under half of the deficit traces to unresolved V genes, and the cause of the others is not known. That table furnishes V, J and clone size, whereas the DNA furnished D and trimming. The sample table shows 150,000 to 200,000 clones, and roughly 9% are seen once. The leading ten clones occupy approximately 0.7% of the sample.

This TCR was recovered from a woman in her thirties with type 1 diabetes. The chain is assembled from TRBV28 and TRBJ1-4; 9 central bases correspond to TRBD1. The specimen was central memory CD4+ T cells from blood. The nucleotide sequence is given as TGTGCCAGCAGATCTACCGGGACAGGGCCCGAAAAACTGTTTTTT. Its product reads: CASRSTGTGPEKLFF.